A selection of T cell receptor beta chains follows, all from one sample in a study of T cell clones after liver transplantation. Some clones are missing from TCRdb's copy, which holds only in-frame ones; the method was immunoSEQ multiplex PCR. The sample has about 68,000 clones, more than 85% seen once. Sequencing was performed on CD4+ T cells from blood, taken around 25 months after liver transplant. The receptors come from a human patient who received a liver transplant. Some T cells may possibly be graft donor cells. The CDR3 runs from the conserved cysteine through the conserved F or W. D genes are given only for firm matches.

TRBD2,TRBV4-3,CASSQDRLGLGSSYEQYF
TRBD1,TRBV11-2,CASSWTGGTGEKLFF
-,TRBV5-1,CASSLVPESGELFF
-,TRBV28,CASSYPRGAAYEQYF
TRBD1,TRBV7-9,CASSLKGGELSEQFF
-,TRBV6-5,CASSYRAGQYF
-,TRBV28,CASSLRDYGYTF
TRBD1,TRBV6-5,CASSRDRGGNQPQHF
TRBD2,TRBV15,CATSLAAGGRGPNTGELFF
TRBD1,TRBV6-1,CASSSTGGQPQHF
-,TRBV4-2,CASSQDNSFYGYTF
-,TRBV30,CAWSYQSGGYTF
-,TRBV14,CASSHGGSYEQYF
-,TRBV4-2,CASSQGKALAYGYTF
TRBD1,TRBV2,CASSRGQNTEAFF
-,TRBV19,CASSIKRENIQYF
-,TRBV12-5,CASGLEAYEQYF
TRBD1,TRBV5-3,CARSLGTGTDYGYTF
-,TRBV28,CASSLGGAQTGELFF
-,TRBV12-5,CASGGITEAEAFF
TRBD2,TRBV11-2,CASSLLRTSTELFF
-,TRBV2,CASRFTGELFF
-,TRBV15,CATIQEVGRSTEAFF
-,TRBV7-3,CASSLWGGSYNEQFF
-,TRBV28,CASRYPSSAYTGELFF
-,TRBV10-3,CAIQSGPLETQYF
TRBD1,TRBV7-8,CASSPRDRGNQPQHF
TRBD2,TRBV5-1,CASSLIAGGPTDTQYF
TRBD1,TRBV18,CASSPTGQGGDGYTF
TRBD2,TRBV18,CASSPTLSGGGSTDTQYF
TRBD1,TRBV28,CASREEGAGAYEQYF
TRBD1,TRBV15,CATSSGQGLGQETQYF
TRBD2,TRBV6-1,CAGKSGDSYEQYF
-,TRBV5-1,CASSWLGKETQYF
-,TRBV13,CASSFRVSGQETQYF
-,TRBV6-5,CASSYSGQGSYEQYF
TRBD1,TRBV19,CASSTGGAGYGYTF
TRBD1,TRBV27,CASSFSPGQLQPQHF
-,TRBV28,CASSFSAGTEAFF
-,TRBV5-1,CASRKGADSYEQYF
-,TRBV27,CASSLSTWAHEQFF
TRBD1,TRBV6-4,CASSLGTVSTDTQYF
TRBD2,TRBV11-1,CASSLAGGVFEQYF
TRBD1,TRBV14,CASSQGFFPGQSSYEQYF
TRBD2,TRBV6-1,CARSDRGGVDTQYF
-,TRBV5-1,CASSLGITGKYYEQYF
-,TRBV21-1,CASSPSKGTQGNQPQHF
-,TRBV19,CASSIRQATEAFF
-,TRBV18,CASSRKERNTIYF